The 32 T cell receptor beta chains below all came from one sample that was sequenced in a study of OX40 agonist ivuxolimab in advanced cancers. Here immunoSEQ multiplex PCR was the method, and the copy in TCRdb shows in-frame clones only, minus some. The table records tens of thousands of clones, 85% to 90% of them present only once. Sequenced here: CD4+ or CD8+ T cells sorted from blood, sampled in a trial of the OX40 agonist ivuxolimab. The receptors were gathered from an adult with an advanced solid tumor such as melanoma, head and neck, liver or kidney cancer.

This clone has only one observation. The CDR3 nucleotides are TGTGCCAGTCGTACGAGACAGGGGGCGCTTGGAAACACCATATATTTT. This encodes CASRTRQGALGNTIYF. The rearrangement links TRBV19 to TRBJ1-3; the match to TRBD1 covers 10 bases. The CDR3 covers 16 residues. The germline V gene encodes CDR1 LNHDA and CDR2 SQIVND (reference sequence). J was trimmed by 3 bases and V by 8 bases; bases with no gene match: 10.

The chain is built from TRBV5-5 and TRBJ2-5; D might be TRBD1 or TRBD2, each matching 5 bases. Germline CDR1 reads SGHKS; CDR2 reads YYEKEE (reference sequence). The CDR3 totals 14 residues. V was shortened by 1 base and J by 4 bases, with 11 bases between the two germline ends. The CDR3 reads CASSLLGDPETQYF. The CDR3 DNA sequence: TGTGCCAGCAGCTTGTTGGGGGATCCAGAGACCCAGTACTTC.

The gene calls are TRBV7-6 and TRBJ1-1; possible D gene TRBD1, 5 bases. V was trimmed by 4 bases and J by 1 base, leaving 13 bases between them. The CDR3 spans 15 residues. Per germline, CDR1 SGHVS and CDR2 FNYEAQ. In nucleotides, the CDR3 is TGTGCCAGCAGCTCCCTGTCTCAGGGGAACACTGAAGCTTTCTTT. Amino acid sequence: CASSSLSQGNTEAFF.

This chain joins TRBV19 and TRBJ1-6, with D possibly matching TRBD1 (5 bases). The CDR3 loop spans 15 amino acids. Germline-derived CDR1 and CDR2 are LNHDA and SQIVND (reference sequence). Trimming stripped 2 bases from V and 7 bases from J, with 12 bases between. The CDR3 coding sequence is TGTGCCAGTAGTATACCCCAGGGAGGGAATTCACCCCTCCACTTT. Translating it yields CASSIPQGGNSPLHF.

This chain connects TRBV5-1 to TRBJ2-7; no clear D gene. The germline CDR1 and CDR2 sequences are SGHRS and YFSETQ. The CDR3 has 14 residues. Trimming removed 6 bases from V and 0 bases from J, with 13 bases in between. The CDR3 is CASTPSTSSYEQYF. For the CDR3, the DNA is TGCGCCAGCACCCCGAGTACGAGCTCCTACGAGCAGTACTTC.

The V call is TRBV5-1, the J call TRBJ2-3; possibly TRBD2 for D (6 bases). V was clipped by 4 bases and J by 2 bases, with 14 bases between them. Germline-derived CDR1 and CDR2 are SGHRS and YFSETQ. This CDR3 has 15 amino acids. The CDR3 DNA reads TGCGCCAGCAGCCTGGGCGGGACTGACACAGATACGCAGTATTTT. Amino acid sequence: CASSLGGTDTDTQYF.

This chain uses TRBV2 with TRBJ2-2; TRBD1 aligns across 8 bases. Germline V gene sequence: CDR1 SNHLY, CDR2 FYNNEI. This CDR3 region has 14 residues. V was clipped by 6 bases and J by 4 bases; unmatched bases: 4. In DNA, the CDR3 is TGTGCCAGCAGGGCAGGGGGCACCACCGGGGAGCTGTTTTTT. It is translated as CASRAGGTTGELFF.

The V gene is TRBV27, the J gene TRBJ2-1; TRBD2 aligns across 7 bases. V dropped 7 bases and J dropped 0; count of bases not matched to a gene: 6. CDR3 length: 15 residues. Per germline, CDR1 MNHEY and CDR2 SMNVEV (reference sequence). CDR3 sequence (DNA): TGTGCCAGCAAAAGCGGGGCAAGCTCCTACAATGAGCAGTTCTTC. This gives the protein CASKSGASSYNEQFF.

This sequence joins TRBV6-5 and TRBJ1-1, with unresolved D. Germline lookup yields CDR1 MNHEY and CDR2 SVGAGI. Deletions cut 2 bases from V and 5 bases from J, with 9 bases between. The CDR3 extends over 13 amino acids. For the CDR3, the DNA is TGTGCCAGCAGTTACCTACTGGGGACTGAAGCTTTCTTT. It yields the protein CASSYLLGTEAFF.

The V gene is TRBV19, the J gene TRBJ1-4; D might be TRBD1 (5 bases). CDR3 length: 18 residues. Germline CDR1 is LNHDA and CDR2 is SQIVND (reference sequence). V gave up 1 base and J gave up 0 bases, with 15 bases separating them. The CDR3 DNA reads TGTGCCAGTAGTATAGCGGGGCCAGGCGTGGCAACTAATGAAAAACTGTTTTTT. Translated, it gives CASSIAGPGVATNEKLFF.

The CDR3 sequence is CASCDPGLAKNEQFF. CDR3 in DNA: TGTGCCAGTTGTGATCCGGGACTAGCGAAGAATGAGCAGTTCTTC. This sequence joins TRBV19 and TRBJ2-1; 10 bases map to TRBD2. CDR1 and CDR2 (germline): LNHDA, SQIVND (reference sequence). CDR3 length equals 15 residues. V was pared by 8 bases and J by 7 bases, with 11 bases of the junction left unmatched. The whole variable domain, filled in from reference TRBV19 and TRBJ2-1, reads DGGITQSPKYLFRKEGQNVTLSCEQNLNHDAMYWYRQDPGQGLRLIYYSQIVNDFQKGDIAEGYSVSREKKESFPLTVTSAQKNPTAFYLCASCDPGLAKNEQFFGPGTRLTVL.

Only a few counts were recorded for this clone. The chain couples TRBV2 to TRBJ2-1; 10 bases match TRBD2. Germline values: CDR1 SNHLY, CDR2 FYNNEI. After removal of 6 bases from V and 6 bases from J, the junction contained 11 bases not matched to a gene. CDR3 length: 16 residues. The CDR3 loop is CASSDLLAGELNEQFF. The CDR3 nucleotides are TGTGCCAGCAGCGATTTGCTAGCGGGGGAACTCAATGAGCAGTTCTTC.

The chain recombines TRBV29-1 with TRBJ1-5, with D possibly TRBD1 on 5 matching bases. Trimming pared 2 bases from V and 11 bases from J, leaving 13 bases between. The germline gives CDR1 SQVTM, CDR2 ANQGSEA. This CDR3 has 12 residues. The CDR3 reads CSVELTGGTQHF. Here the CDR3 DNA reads TGCAGCGTTGAATTAACAGGAGGGACCCAGCATTTT. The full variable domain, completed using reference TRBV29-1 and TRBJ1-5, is SAVISQKPSRDICQRGTSLTIQCQVDSQVTMMFWYRQQPGQSLTLIATANQGSEATYESGFVIDKFPISRPNLTFSTLTVSNMSPEDSSIYLCSVELTGGTQHFGDGTRLSIL.

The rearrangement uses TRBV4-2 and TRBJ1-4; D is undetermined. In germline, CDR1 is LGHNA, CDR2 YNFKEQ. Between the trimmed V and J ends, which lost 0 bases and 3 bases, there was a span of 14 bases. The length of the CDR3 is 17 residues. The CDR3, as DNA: TGTGCCAGCAGCCAAGACCCGCTCGGGGTACCTAATGAAAAACTGTTTTTT. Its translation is CASSQDPLGVPNEKLFF.

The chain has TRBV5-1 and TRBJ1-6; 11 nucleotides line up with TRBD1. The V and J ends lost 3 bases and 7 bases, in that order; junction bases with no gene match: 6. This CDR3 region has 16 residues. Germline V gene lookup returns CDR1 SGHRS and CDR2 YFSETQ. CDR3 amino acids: CASSWEDRGRNSPLHF. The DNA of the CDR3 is TGCGCCAGCAGCTGGGAGGACAGGGGGCGGAATTCACCCCTCCACTTT.

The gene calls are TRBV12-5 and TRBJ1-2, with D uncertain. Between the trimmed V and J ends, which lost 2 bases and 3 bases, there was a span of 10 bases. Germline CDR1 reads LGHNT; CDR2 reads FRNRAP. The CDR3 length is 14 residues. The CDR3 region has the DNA TGTGCTAGTGGTTTGCGAGGTGGAGACTATGGCTACACCTTC. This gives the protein CASGLRGGDYGYTF.

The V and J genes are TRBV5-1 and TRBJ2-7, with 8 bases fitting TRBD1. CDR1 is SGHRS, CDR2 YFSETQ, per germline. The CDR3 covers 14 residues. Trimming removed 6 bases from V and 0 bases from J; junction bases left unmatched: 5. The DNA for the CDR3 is TGCGCCAGCAAGAGGGGACAGGCCTCCTACGAGCAGTACTTC. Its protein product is CASKRGQASYEQYF.

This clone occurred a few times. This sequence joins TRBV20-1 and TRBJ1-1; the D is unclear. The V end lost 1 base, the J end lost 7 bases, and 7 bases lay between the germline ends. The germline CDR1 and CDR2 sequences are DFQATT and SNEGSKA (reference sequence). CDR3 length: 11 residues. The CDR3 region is CSARVYLEAFF. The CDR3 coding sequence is TGCAGTGCTAGAGTATACCTTGAAGCTTTCTTT.

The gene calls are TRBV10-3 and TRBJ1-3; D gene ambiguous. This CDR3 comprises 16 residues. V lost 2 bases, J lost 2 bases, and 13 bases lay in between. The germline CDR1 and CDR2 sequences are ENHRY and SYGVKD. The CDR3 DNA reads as TGTGCCATCAGTGAGGGGGATTGGACTGCTGGAAACACCATATATTTT. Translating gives CAISEGDWTAGNTIYF.

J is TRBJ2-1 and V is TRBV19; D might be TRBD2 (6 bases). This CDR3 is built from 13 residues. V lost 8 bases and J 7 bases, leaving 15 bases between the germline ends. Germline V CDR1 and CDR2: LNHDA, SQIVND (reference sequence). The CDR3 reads CASRRRVRNEQFF. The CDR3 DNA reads TGTGCCAGTCGACGGAGGGTGCGGAATGAGCAGTTCTTC.

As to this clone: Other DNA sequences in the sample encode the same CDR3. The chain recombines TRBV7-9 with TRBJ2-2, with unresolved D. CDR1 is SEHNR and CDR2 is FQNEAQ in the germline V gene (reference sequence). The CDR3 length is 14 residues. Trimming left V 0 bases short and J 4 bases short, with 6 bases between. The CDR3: CASSLAGPTGELFF. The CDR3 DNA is TGTGCCAGCAGCTTAGCGGGTCCCACCGGGGAGCTGTTTTTT.

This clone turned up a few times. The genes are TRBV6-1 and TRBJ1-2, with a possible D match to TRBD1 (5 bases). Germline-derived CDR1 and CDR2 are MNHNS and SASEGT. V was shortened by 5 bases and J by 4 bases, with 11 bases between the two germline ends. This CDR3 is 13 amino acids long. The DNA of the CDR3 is TGTGCCAGCAGTCTCGGGGGTGGCTATGGCTACACCTTC. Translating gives CASSLGGGYGYTF.

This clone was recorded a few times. Written as DNA, the CDR3 is TGCGCCAGCATGGGGGAATTGGGGCTCTATGGCTACACCTTC. It encodes CASMGELGLYGYTF. The J gene is TRBJ1-2, the V gene TRBV5-1, with a tentative D call TRBD1 (5 bases). The ends were cut back, 6 bases at V and 4 bases at J, with 16 bases in the middle. CDR1 is SGHRS and CDR2 is YFSETQ in the germline V gene. The CDR3 length is 14 residues. The variable domain in full, completed from reference TRBV5-1 and TRBJ1-2, reads KAGVTQTPRYLIKTRGQQVTLSCSPISGHRSVSWYQQTPGQGLQFLFEYFSETQRNKGNFPGRFSGRQFSNSRSEMNVSTLELGDSALYLCASMGELGLYGYTFGSGTRLTVV.

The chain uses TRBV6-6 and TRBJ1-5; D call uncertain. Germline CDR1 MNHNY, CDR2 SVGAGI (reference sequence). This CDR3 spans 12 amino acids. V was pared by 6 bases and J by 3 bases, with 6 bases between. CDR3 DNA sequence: TGTGCCAGCAGCGGCTCCAATCAGCCCCAGCATTTT. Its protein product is CASSGSNQPQHF.

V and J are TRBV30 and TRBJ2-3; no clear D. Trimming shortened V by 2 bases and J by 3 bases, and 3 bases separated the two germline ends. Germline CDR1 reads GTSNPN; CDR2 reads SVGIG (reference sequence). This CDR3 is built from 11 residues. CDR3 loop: CAWSRTDTQYF. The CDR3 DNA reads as TGTGCCTGGAGTCGTACAGATACGCAGTATTTT.

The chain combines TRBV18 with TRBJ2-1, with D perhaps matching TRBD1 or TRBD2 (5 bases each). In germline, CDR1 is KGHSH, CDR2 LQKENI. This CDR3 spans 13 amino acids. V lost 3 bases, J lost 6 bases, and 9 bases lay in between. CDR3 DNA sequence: TGTGCCAGCTCACCCATAGGGACCAATGAGCAGTTCTTC. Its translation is CASSPIGTNEQFF.

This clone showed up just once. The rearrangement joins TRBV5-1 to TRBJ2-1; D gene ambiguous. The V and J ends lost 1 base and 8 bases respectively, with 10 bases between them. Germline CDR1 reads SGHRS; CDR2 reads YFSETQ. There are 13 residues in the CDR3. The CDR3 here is CASSLRPGDEQFF. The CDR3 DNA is TGCGCCAGCAGCTTGAGACCCGGCGATGAGCAGTTCTTC.

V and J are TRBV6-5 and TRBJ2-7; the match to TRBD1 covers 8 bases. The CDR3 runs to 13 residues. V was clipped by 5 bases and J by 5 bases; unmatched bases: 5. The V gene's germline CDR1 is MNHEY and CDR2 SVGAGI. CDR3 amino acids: CASSASTGDEQYF. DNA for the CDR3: TGTGCCAGCAGTGCCTCGACAGGGGACGAGCAGTACTTC.

DNA of the CDR3: TGTGCCAGCAGCCAAGATGGGAACCTTAATTCACCCCTCCACTTT. Translated, it gives CASSQDGNLNSPLHF. J is TRBJ1-6 and V is TRBV4-2, with D uncertain. The CDR3 is 15 residues long. The germline gives CDR1 LGHNA, CDR2 YNFKEQ. V lost 0 bases, J lost 6 bases, and 9 bases lay in between.

In DNA form, the CDR3 reads TGCGCCAGCAGCTTGGAAGTAGGGGTGAGGGGGGCCAACGTCCTGACTTTC. As protein: CASSLEVGVRGANVLTF. The chain carries TRBV5-1 and TRBJ2-6; possibly TRBD1 for D (5 bases). The CDR3 length is 17 residues. Trimming took 0 bases from V and 4 from J, leaving 14 bases between them. Germline V gene data show CDR1 as SGHRS and CDR2 as YFSETQ.

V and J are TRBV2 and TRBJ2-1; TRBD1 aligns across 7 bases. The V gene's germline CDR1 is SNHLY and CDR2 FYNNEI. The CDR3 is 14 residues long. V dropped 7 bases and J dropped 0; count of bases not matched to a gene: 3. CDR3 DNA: TGTGCCAGCACCTGGGACAGCTCCTACAATGAGCAGTTCTTC. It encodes CASTWDSSYNEQFF.

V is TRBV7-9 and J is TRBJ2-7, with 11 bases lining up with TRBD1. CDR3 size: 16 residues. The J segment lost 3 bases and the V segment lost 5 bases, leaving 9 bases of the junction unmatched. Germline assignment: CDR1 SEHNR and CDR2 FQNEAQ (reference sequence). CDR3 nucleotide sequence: TGTGCCAGCAGCCCAACGGACAGGGGGCGTCTCTACGAGCAGTACTTC. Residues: CASSPTDRGRLYEQYF.